This T cell receptor (beta chain) was found in a study of CD8 T cells in Susac syndrome. CDR3 size: 11 residues. The V gene's germline CDR1 is DFQATT and CDR2 SNEGSKA (reference sequence). Trimming took 7 bases from V and 4 from J, leaving 10 bases between them. After extraction with the RNeasy kit, about 0.45 to 1 ug of the RNA was reverse transcribed using random hexamers. From the immunoSEQ multiplex PCR reads, TCRdb called clonotypes with MiXCR, one entry per CDR3 protein. This repertoire shows about 85,000 distinct CDR3 sequences, roughly 93% found once; its top ten account for about 0.3%. The receptor's source is a human donor in good health. Sequencing input: CD8+ T cells from PBMCs. The V gene is TRBV20-1, the J gene TRBJ1-2; D unclear. CDR3: CSGEKGYGYTF. The CDR3 coding sequence is TGCAGTGGTGAGAAGGGCTATGGCTACACCTTC.